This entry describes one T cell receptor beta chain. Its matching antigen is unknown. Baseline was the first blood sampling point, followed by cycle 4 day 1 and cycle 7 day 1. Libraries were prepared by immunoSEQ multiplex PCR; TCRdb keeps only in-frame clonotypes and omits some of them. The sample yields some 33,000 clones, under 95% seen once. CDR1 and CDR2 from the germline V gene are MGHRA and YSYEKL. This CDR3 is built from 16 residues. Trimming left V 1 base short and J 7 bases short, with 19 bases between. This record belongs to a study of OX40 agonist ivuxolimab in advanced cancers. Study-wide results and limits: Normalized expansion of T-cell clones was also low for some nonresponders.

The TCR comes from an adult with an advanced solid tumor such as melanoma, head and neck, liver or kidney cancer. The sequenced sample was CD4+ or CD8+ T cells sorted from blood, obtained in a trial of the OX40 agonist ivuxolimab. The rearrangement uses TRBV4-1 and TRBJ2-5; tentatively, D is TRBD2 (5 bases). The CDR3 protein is CASSQAPPEVHGTQYF. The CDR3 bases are TGCGCCAGCAGCCAAGCCCCACCGGAGGTACACGGGACCCAGTACTTC.